One sample yielded the 24 T cell receptor beta chains listed below, sequenced in a study of T cell changes during pregnancy in multiple sclerosis. Generated by immunoSEQ multiplex PCR, the TCRdb table keeps only in-frame clones and is missing some. The sample consists of 70,000 to 80,000 clones, 80% to 95% of them appearing once. Sequencing used peripheral blood, obtained in the first trimester of pregnancy. Every receptor here comes from a female donor with multiple sclerosis, enrolled in a pregnancy study.

This sequence joins TRBV19 and TRBJ1-1, with TRBD1 matching over 7 bases. Trimming cost V 7 bases and J 7 bases; bases outside gene matches: 9. CDR1 is LNHDA, CDR2 SQIVND, per germline (reference sequence). The CDR3 loop spans 13 amino acids. The DNA of the CDR3 is TGTGCCAGTACCTTCGGACAGGAGCATGAAGCTTTCTTT. Translation: CASTFGQEHEAFF.

The chain has TRBV5-4 and TRBJ2-5; 15 bases line up with TRBD2. The V gene end was trimmed by 6 bases and the J gene end by 2 bases; junction bases not matched to a gene: 8. The CDR3 sequence is 17 residues long. Germline lookup yields CDR1 SGHNT and CDR2 YYREEE (reference sequence). The CDR3 region is CASTPGLAGGRQETQYF. CDR3 bases: TGTGCCAGCACCCCCGGACTAGCGGGGGGGAGGCAAGAGACCCAGTACTTC.

The rearrangement links TRBV6-5 to TRBJ2-5, with no clear D. The CDR3 has 14 amino acids. The germline V and J ends were trimmed by 5 bases and 4 bases, with 14 bases remaining between them. In germline, CDR1 is MNHEY, CDR2 SVGAGI. CDR3 DNA: TGTGCCAGCAGTCTGCGCGGAGTTGCAGAGACCCAGTACTTC. It specifies CASSLRGVAETQYF.

The J gene is TRBJ1-6, the V gene TRBV15, with TRBD1 identical over 9 bases. The CDR3 has 15 amino acids. The trim removed 1 base at V and 9 bases at J, leaving 4 bases unmatched. The germline V gene encodes CDR1 LNHNV and CDR2 YYDKDF (reference sequence). The CDR3 loop reads CATSRGTGGFSPLHF. Here the CDR3 DNA reads TGTGCCACCAGCAGAGGTACAGGGGGCTTTTCACCCCTCCACTTT. Drawing the rest from reference TRBV15 and TRBJ1-6, the complete variable domain is DAMVIQNPRYQVTQFGKPVTLSCSQTLNHNVMYWYQQKSSQAPKLLFHYYDKDFNNEADTPDNFQSRRPNTSFCFLDIRSPGLGDTAMYLCATSRGTGGFSPLHFGNGTRLTVT.

V usage is TRBV5-1 and J usage is TRBJ2-5, with a tentative D call TRBD2 (6 bases). The CDR3 has 15 amino acids. Germline V gene lookup returns CDR1 SGHRS and CDR2 YFSETQ. Trimming shortened V by 3 bases and J by 0 bases, and 12 bases separated the two germline ends. The CDR3 loop is CASSSGLAYQETQYF. Written as DNA, the CDR3 is TGCGCCAGCAGCTCCGGTCTAGCGTACCAAGAGACCCAGTACTTC.

The V and J genes are TRBV10-3 and TRBJ1-1; 9 bases agree with TRBD1. J was trimmed by 11 bases and V by 5 bases; bases with no gene match: 9. Looked up from germline, CDR1 is ENHRY and CDR2 is SYGVKD. This CDR3 is 13 amino acids long. CDR3 amino acids: CAISSRTGAGAFF. In nucleotides, the CDR3 is TGTGCCATCAGTTCTCGGACAGGGGCGGGCGCTTTCTTT.

The gene calls are TRBV7-9 and TRBJ2-1, with D possibly being TRBD1 (7 bases). This CDR3 contains 14 residues. V was clipped by 4 bases and J by 9 bases, with 16 bases between them. Germline CDR1 and CDR2: SEHNR and FQNEAQ (reference sequence). The CDR3 loop reads CASSSGGLLGEQFF. CDR3 sequence (DNA): TGTGCCAGCAGCTCAGGGGGGCTTTTGGGTGAGCAGTTCTTC.

This chain's CDR3 is CASSYPDTAEAFF. CDR3 coding DNA: TGTGCCAGCAGTTACCCAGATACCGCTGAAGCTTTCTTT. The V gene is TRBV6-6, the J gene TRBJ1-1, with no clear D. Trimming pared 2 bases from V and 6 bases from J, leaving 10 bases between. Germline loops: CDR1 MNHNY, CDR2 SVGAGI (reference sequence). The CDR3 runs to 13 residues.

The chain links TRBV6-5 to TRBJ2-5; 7 bases agree with TRBD1. Germline-derived CDR1 and CDR2 are MNHEY and SVGAGI. This CDR3 is 14 amino acids long. V lost 7 bases, J lost 7 bases, and 12 bases stayed unmatched. CDR3: CASTAEGAGGTQYF. The CDR3 nucleotides are TGTGCCAGCACCGCAGAGGGGGCTGGGGGGACCCAGTACTTC.

The genes are TRBV29-1 and TRBJ1-2; 9 bases are a match to TRBD1. The CDR3 length is 14 residues. The V gene's germline CDR1 is SQVTM and CDR2 ANQGSEA. Losses at the gene ends were 2 bases for V and 4 bases for J; bases not matched to a gene: 5. CDR3 bases: TGCAGCGTTGAAAGGACAGGGGCGGCCTATGGCTACACCTTC. This sequence encodes CSVERTGAAYGYTF.

The chain joins TRBV4-2 to TRBJ2-1; 13 nucleotides line up with TRBD2. CDR3 length equals 17 residues. From germline, CDR1 is LGHNA and CDR2 YNFKEQ. V dropped 3 bases and J dropped 8; count of bases not matched to a gene: 10. The CDR3 sequence is CASSQALLAGGRDEQFF. CDR3 coding DNA: TGTGCCAGCAGCCAGGCGCTACTAGCGGGGGGGCGGGATGAGCAGTTCTTC.

This clone was recorded only once. This chain joins TRBV10-1 and TRBJ2-2; 7 positions match TRBD2. The germline V gene has CDR1 WNHNN and CDR2 SYGVQD (reference sequence). The CDR3 totals 13 residues. V dropped 5 bases and J dropped 6; count of bases not matched to a gene: 3. The CDR3 DNA is TGCGCCAGCAGTTCTACTAGCGCCGGGGAGCTGTTTTTT. Its translation: CASSSTSAGELFF.

The chain recombines TRBV4-1 with TRBJ1-2; possibly TRBD1 for D (5 bases). Germline CDR1 reads MGHRA; CDR2 reads YSYEKL. Trimming pared 5 bases from V and 1 base from J, leaving 8 bases between. The CDR3 is 13 amino acids. CDR3 loop: CASSSGLNYGYTF. In DNA, the CDR3 is TGCGCCAGCAGCTCGGGACTTAACTATGGCTACACCTTC.

The rearrangement joins TRBV20-1 to TRBJ2-1; maybe TRBD1 (5 bases). CDR1 DFQATT and CDR2 SNEGSKA come from the germline V gene (reference sequence). V was shortened by 6 bases and J by 9 bases, with 12 bases between the two germline ends. The CDR3 totals 11 residues. This CDR3 is CSALRVVEQFF. CDR3 DNA: TGCAGTGCGCTCAGGGTTGTTGAGCAGTTCTTC.

This clone was detected only once. The J gene is TRBJ1-1, the V gene TRBV6-5, with TRBD1 identical over 7 bases. V lost 4 bases, J lost 0 bases, and 5 bases stayed unmatched. Germline CDR1 reads MNHEY; CDR2 reads SVGAGI. The CDR3 runs 15 residues. The CDR3 DNA reads as TGTGCCAGCAGTTGGTCGGGACAGTTGAACACTGAAGCTTTCTTT. This translates into CASSWSGQLNTEAFF.

This clone has a single count. The V gene is TRBV10-2, the J gene TRBJ2-5, with 7 bases fitting TRBD2. With 7 bases clipped from V and 5 bases from J, the junction kept 13 bases outside the gene matches. Germline V lookup: CDR1 WSHSY, CDR2 SAAADI. The CDR3 length is 15 residues. The CDR3 reads CASIPSGRAWETQYF. As DNA, the CDR3 is TGCGCCAGCATTCCGAGTGGGAGGGCCTGGGAGACCCAGTACTTC.

The table lists this clone with a count of one. V and J are TRBV28 and TRBJ2-2, with TRBD2 matching over 13 bases. Germline V gene sequence: CDR1 MDHEN, CDR2 SYDVKM. Trimming at V came to 6 bases and at J to 2 bases, leaving 3 bases not matched to a gene. This CDR3 is built from 16 residues. CDR3 DNA sequence: TGTGCCAGCAGACTAGCGGGAGGGATAAACACCGGGGAGCTGTTTTTT. Its translation is CASRLAGGINTGELFF.

The chain uses TRBV5-1 and TRBJ1-1, with D perhaps matching TRBD1 (5 bases). Germline V gives CDR1 SGHRS, CDR2 YFSETQ. V was trimmed by 5 bases and J by 1 base, leaving 12 bases between them. CDR3 length: 14 amino acids. CDR3 region: CASRTGPGNTEAFF. Here the CDR3 DNA reads TGCGCCAGCAGAACAGGTCCTGGGAACACTGAAGCTTTCTTT.

The chain uses TRBV11-2 and TRBJ1-2; no firm D call. Germline V lookup: CDR1 SGHAT, CDR2 FQNNGV. This CDR3 has 13 residues. V shed 1 base and J shed 1 base, with 4 bases lying between them. The CDR3 bases are TGTGCCAGCAGCTTAGGACATAACTATGGCTACACCTTC. This sequence encodes CASSLGHNYGYTF.

The chain couples TRBV15 to TRBJ2-1, with TRBD2 identical over 11 bases. The CDR3 length is 15 residues. The germline V gene has CDR1 LNHNV and CDR2 YYDKDF (reference sequence). J lost 8 bases, V lost 1 base, and 4 bases had no gene match. Here the CDR3 reads CATSRATSGGDEQFF. CDR3 nucleotide sequence: TGTGCCACCAGCAGAGCTACTAGCGGGGGAGATGAGCAGTTCTTC.

The genes are TRBV18 and TRBJ2-1; D is unclear. This CDR3 is 18 amino acids long. Germline CDR1 KGHSH, CDR2 LQKENI. With 3 bases removed from V and 1 base from J, the gap between germline ends came to 19 bases. Here the CDR3 reads CASSPLTGSSVSYNEQFF. The CDR3 nucleotides are TGTGCCAGCTCACCCCTAACGGGTTCCAGCGTGTCCTACAATGAGCAGTTCTTC.

The V gene is TRBV29-1, the J gene TRBJ1-1, with 7 bases fitting TRBD1. The junction had 7 bases not matched to a gene; V was cut back by 6 bases and J by 6 bases. CDR1 and CDR2 (germline): SQVTM, ANQGSEA. The CDR3 is 12 amino acids. CDR3 nucleotides: TGCAGCGTCGAGCCCGGGACAGCTGAAGCTTTCTTT. Translation: CSVEPGTAEAFF.

The chain recombines TRBV29-1 with TRBJ2-2; 8 nucleotides align to TRBD2. The CDR3 totals 18 residues. Trimming took 4 bases from V and 4 from J; bases not matched to a gene: 17. Germline loops: CDR1 SQVTM, CDR2 ANQGSEA. The CDR3 coding sequence is TGCAGCGTTGTGGGGACCGCAACGGGAGGGCCTAGCACCGGGGAGCTGTTTTTT. This codes for CSVVGTATGGPSTGELFF.

This clone was seen only once. The chain recombines TRBV19 with TRBJ2-3; 7 nucleotides match TRBD1. After removal of 6 bases from V and 1 base from J, the junction contained 4 bases not matched to a gene. From germline, CDR1 is LNHDA and CDR2 SQIVND (reference sequence). The CDR3 runs to 14 residues. DNA of the CDR3: TGTGCCAGTAGAAATCAGGGGGGCACAGATACGCAGTATTTT. This sequence encodes CASRNQGGTDTQYF.